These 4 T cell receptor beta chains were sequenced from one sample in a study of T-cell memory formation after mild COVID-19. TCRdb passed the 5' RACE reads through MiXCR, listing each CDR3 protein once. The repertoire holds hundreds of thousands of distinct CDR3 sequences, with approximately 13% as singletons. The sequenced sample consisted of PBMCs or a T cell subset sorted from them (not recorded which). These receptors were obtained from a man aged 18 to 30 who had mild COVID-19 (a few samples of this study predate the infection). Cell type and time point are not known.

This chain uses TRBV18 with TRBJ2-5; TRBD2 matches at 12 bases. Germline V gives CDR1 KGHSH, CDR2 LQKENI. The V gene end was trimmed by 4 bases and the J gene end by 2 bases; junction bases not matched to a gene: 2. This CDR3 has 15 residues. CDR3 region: CASSQLAGGQETQYF. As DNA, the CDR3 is TGTGCCAGCTCACAACTAGCGGGAGGACAAGAGACCCAGTACTTC.

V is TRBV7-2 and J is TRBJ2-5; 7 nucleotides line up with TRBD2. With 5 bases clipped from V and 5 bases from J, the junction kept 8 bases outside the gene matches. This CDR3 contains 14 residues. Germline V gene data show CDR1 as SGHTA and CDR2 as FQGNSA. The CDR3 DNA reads TGTGCCAGCAGCGCCATTGGGGGGGGGGAGACCCAGTACTTC. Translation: CASSAIGGGETQYF.

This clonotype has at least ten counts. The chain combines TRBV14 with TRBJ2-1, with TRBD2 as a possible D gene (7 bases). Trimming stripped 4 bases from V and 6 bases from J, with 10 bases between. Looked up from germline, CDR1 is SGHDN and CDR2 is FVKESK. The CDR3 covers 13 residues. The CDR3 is CASSPGGRNEQFF. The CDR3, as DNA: TGTGCCAGCAGCCCGGGGGGCCGCAATGAGCAGTTCTTC.

In DNA, the CDR3 is TGTGCCACCAGTCCTAGGGCAGGGGGCTCGAAAGCTTTCTTT. Translation gives CATSPRAGGSKAFF. The rearrangement links TRBV24-1 to TRBJ1-1; TRBD1 matches at 8 bases. Per the germline V gene, CDR1 is KGHDR and CDR2 is SFDVKD. CDR3 length: 14 amino acids. The trim removed 6 bases at V and 9 bases at J, leaving 11 bases unmatched.